Below are 30 T cell receptor beta chains sequenced from a single sample in a study of OX40 agonist ivuxolimab in advanced cancers. Clones were sequenced by immunoSEQ multiplex PCR, and TCRdb holds only the in-frame ones, with some missing. The sample contains 72,000 or so clones, 75% to 90% of which appear only once. Sequencing used CD4+ or CD8+ T cells sorted from blood, obtained in a trial of the OX40 agonist ivuxolimab. All receptors derive from an adult with an advanced solid tumor such as melanoma, head and neck, liver or kidney cancer.

The chain is built from TRBV5-4 and TRBJ1-2; D uncertain. This CDR3 spans 14 amino acids. CDR1 and CDR2 from the germline V gene are SGHNT and YYREEE (reference sequence). The V end was cut by 4 bases, the J end by 0 bases, with 10 bases between. CDR3 in amino acids: CASSREWTNYGYTF. The CDR3, as DNA: TGTGCCAGCAGCCGAGAGTGGACTAACTATGGCTACACCTTC.

The V call is TRBV4-1, the J call TRBJ2-5; D not certain. Trimming cost V 4 bases and J 2 bases, with 8 bases left between them. Germline CDR1 is MGHRA and CDR2 is YSYEKL. This CDR3 has 13 amino acids. As DNA, the CDR3 is TGCGCCAGCAGCCCAGAATGGCAAGAGACCCAGTACTTC. Translation gives CASSPEWQETQYF.

The rearrangement uses TRBV5-1 and TRBJ2-7, with 8 bases lining up with TRBD1. Germline V gene data show CDR1 as SGHRS and CDR2 as YFSETQ. Trimming took 3 bases from V and 6 from J; bases not matched to a gene: 5. CDR3 size: 13 residues. For the CDR3, the DNA is TGCGCCAGCAGCTGGGGGACAGGAGCCGAGCAGTACTTC. This sequence encodes CASSWGTGAEQYF.

The chain links TRBV2 to TRBJ2-5, with D unclear. CDR3 length equals 11 residues. V was pared by 5 bases and J by 1 base, with 2 bases between. Germline CDR1 and CDR2: SNHLY and FYNNEI. The CDR3 spells CASSRQETQYF. The CDR3 DNA is TGTGCCAGCAGTCGCCAAGAGACCCAGTACTTC.

The chain joins TRBV2 to TRBJ1-1, with D hard to call. CDR1 is SNHLY, CDR2 FYNNEI, per germline. V dropped 0 bases and J dropped 11 bases, with 7 bases sitting between them. This CDR3 is built from 11 residues. The CDR3 reads CASSEAWEAFF. The CDR3 DNA is TGTGCCAGCAGTGAAGCTTGGGAGGCTTTCTTT. The entire variable domain, with the rest obtained from reference TRBV2 and TRBJ1-1, is as follows: EPEVTQTPSHQVTQMGQEVILRCVPISNHLYFYWYRQILGQKVEFLVSFYNNEISEKSEIFDDQFSVERPDGSNFTLKIRSTKLEDSAMYFCASSEAWEAFFGQGTRLTVV.

This clone is medium-sized by share. V usage is TRBV4-1 and J usage is TRBJ1-4, with D maybe TRBD1 (5 bases). CDR1 and CDR2 from the germline V gene are MGHRA and YSYEKL. Between the trimmed V and J ends, which lost 0 bases and 5 bases, there was a span of 10 bases. This CDR3 is 15 amino acids long. The CDR3 region has the DNA TGCGCCAGCAGCCAAGAGGCGGGACGGAATGAAAAACTGTTTTTT. Its protein product is CASSQEAGRNEKLFF.

The count of this clone is one. The chain employs TRBV29-1 and TRBJ2-5, with a tentative D call TRBD2 (5 bases). CDR1 and CDR2 (germline): SQVTM, ANQGSEA. The CDR3 is made up of 13 amino acids. The V end was cut by 0 bases, the J end by 4 bases, with 9 bases between. The DNA for the CDR3 is TGCAGCGTTGAAGATCCCGGGGTAGAGACCCAGTACTTC. Amino acids: CSVEDPGVETQYF.

The chain links TRBV6-5 to TRBJ1-1; possible D gene TRBD1, 6 bases. Trimming pared 5 bases from V and 1 base from J, leaving 11 bases between. The CDR3 is made up of 14 amino acids. Germline loops: CDR1 MNHEY, CDR2 SVGAGI. The CDR3 DNA is TGTGCCAGCAGTCCGCCGGACAGGAACACTGAAGCTTTCTTT. Residues: CASSPPDRNTEAFF.

This clone was detected only a few times. This rearrangement joins TRBV10-1 to TRBJ2-5; no definite D call. Deletions cut 5 bases from V and 1 base from J, with 11 bases between. From germline, CDR1 is WNHNN and CDR2 SYGVQD (reference sequence). The CDR3 is made up of 14 amino acids. CDR3 in amino acids: CASSLSPTQETQYF. DNA for the CDR3: TGCGCCAGCAGTCTTTCACCGACCCAAGAGACCCAGTACTTC.

About this clone: The junction departs from the called germline gene at one end, perhaps through a read error. V and J are TRBV7-3 and TRBJ2-1; D remains ambiguous. From germline, CDR1 is SGHTA and CDR2 FQGTGA. This CDR3 has 15 residues. Written as DNA, the CDR3 is TGTGCCAGCAGTTTAACAAGGAGCTCCTACAATGAGCAGTTCTTC. As protein: CASSLTRSSYNEQFF.

V usage is TRBV11-2 and J usage is TRBJ2-3; maybe TRBD2 (6 bases). Trimming took 5 bases from V and 1 from J, leaving 10 bases between them. The CDR3 extends over 14 amino acids. Germline V gene sequence: CDR1 SGHAT, CDR2 FQNNGV. The CDR3 is CASSETGGTDTQYF. As DNA, the CDR3 is TGTGCCAGCAGCGAGACGGGAGGCACAGATACGCAGTATTTT.

The chain employs TRBV28 and TRBJ1-2; 7 bases line up with TRBD1. J gave up 5 bases and V 4 bases, and 10 bases lay outside the gene matches. Per the germline V gene, CDR1 is MDHEN and CDR2 is SYDVKM. This CDR3 is built from 15 residues. In nucleotides, the CDR3 is TGTGCCAGCAGTTACAGTACAGGGGCAGAGTATGGCTACACCTTC. It specifies CASSYSTGAEYGYTF.

The chain carries TRBV7-9 and TRBJ2-7; 9 bases are shared with TRBD1. V dropped 5 bases and J dropped 0; count of bases not matched to a gene: 8. There are 16 residues in the CDR3. Germline CDR1 and CDR2: SEHNR and FQNEAQ (reference sequence). Here the CDR3 DNA reads TGTGCCAGCAGCCCCTTTACAGGGGGCCCCTCCTACGAGCAGTACTTC. It codes for CASSPFTGGPSYEQYF.

A few counts support this clone. V is TRBV18 and J is TRBJ1-2, with D hard to call. Germline values: CDR1 KGHSH, CDR2 LQKENI. V was pared by 3 bases and J by 6 bases, with 11 bases between. This CDR3 region has 13 residues. The CDR3 here is CASSPQETNGYTF. CDR3 nucleotides: TGTGCCAGCTCACCTCAAGAGACCAATGGCTACACCTTC.

J is TRBJ2-7 and V is TRBV6-9; D gene uncertain. The V end lost 0 bases, the J end lost 8 bases, and 26 bases lay between the germline ends. In germline, CDR1 is MNHGY, CDR2 SVAAGI. The CDR3 is 18 residues long. In DNA form, the CDR3 reads TGTGCCAGCAGTTATTCATCAGTATCGTTGGCCCGGCGGTATAAGCAGTACTTC. Protein: CASSYSSVSLARRYKQYF.

The chain has TRBV27 and TRBJ1-1; D remains ambiguous. This CDR3 has 13 amino acids. Trimming removed 2 bases at V and 1 base at J, with 5 bases between. Germline V gene lookup returns CDR1 MNHEY and CDR2 SMNVEV (reference sequence). Here the CDR3 reads CASSLRGNTEAFF. The CDR3 DNA follows: TGTGCCAGCAGTTTACGCGGGAACACTGAAGCTTTCTTT.

The chain has TRBV5-1 and TRBJ1-2, with no clear D. Germline V CDR1 and CDR2: SGHRS, YFSETQ. This CDR3 has 15 residues. The V gene lost 1 base and the J gene lost 2 bases, with 12 bases spanning the gap. The CDR3 protein is CASSLSFPENYGYTF. The CDR3 nucleotides read TGCGCCAGCAGCTTGTCTTTCCCTGAGAACTATGGCTACACCTTC.

This chain links TRBV21-1 with TRBJ2-4; TRBD1, as called in the table, went unchecked against the DNA. TRBV21-1 is an annotated pseudogene. The CDR3 runs 15 residues. The CDR3 nucleotides read TGTGCCAGCAGGCGGACAGGGTTAGCCAAAAACATTCAGTACTTC. It translates to CASRRTGLAKNIQYF.

The chain combines TRBV5-1 with TRBJ1-6, with D possibly being TRBD1 (5 bases). Trimming stripped 3 bases from V and 7 bases from J, with 8 bases between. Germline V lookup: CDR1 SGHRS, CDR2 YFSETQ. CDR3 length: 13 amino acids. As DNA, the CDR3 is TGCGCCAGCAGCTGGACAAACAATTCACCCCTCCACTTT. Protein sequence: CASSWTNNSPLHF.

This clone has just a few counts. This chain uses TRBV10-3 with TRBJ1-5; D gene unclear. This CDR3 region has 14 residues. Germline values: CDR1 ENHRY, CDR2 SYGVKD. Trimming removed 4 bases at V and 5 bases at J, with 12 bases between. The CDR3 nucleotides are TGTGCCATCAGTGTGCAAGGGCCGGATCAGCCCCAGCATTTT. This gives the protein CAISVQGPDQPQHF.

V gene TRBV7-8 combines with J gene TRBJ1-2; 12 nucleotides agree with TRBD1. The CDR3 loop spans 17 amino acids. V lost 1 base and J lost 4; bases outside the gene matches: 7. Germline V gene data show CDR1 as SGHVS and CDR2 as FQNEAQ. Here the CDR3 DNA reads TGTGCCAGCAGCTTAGGGGACAGGGGGCGCGAGATCTATGGCTACACCTTC. Translated, it gives CASSLGDRGREIYGYTF.

The chain combines TRBV19 with TRBJ2-3; a weak D match, TRBD1 (6 bases). This CDR3 is built from 13 residues. V was trimmed by 7 bases and J by 3 bases, leaving 11 bases between them. Germline V lookup: CDR1 LNHDA, CDR2 SQIVND (reference sequence). CDR3 in DNA: TGTGCCAGTACAGCAGGGGCTACAGATACGCAGTATTTT. This translates into CASTAGATDTQYF.

The V and J genes are TRBV7-9 and TRBJ1-2; D perhaps matches TRBD1 (5 bases). Trimming removed 5 bases from V and 1 base from J, with 14 bases in between. The V gene's germline CDR1 is SEHNR and CDR2 FQNEAQ (reference sequence). This CDR3 is 15 amino acids long. Here the CDR3 DNA reads TGTGCCAGCAGCCCCACCGGGGCGCTTAACTATGGCTACACCTTC. Its translation is CASSPTGALNYGYTF.

V is TRBV27 and J is TRBJ1-2; D ambiguous. This CDR3 region has 15 residues. With 5 bases removed from V and 0 bases from J, the gap between germline ends came to 13 bases. The germline gives CDR1 MNHEY, CDR2 SMNVEV (reference sequence). The CDR3 is CASSPKVWSNYGYTF. The CDR3 bases are TGTGCCAGCAGTCCGAAGGTCTGGTCTAACTATGGCTACACCTTC.

This chain joins TRBV28 and TRBJ2-7; D gene uncertain. The length of the CDR3 is 11 residues. Germline V gene lookup returns CDR1 MDHEN and CDR2 SYDVKM. V lost 6 bases and J 9 bases, leaving 12 bases between the germline ends. CDR3 in amino acids: CASRSWLGQYF. The CDR3 nucleotides read TGTGCCAGCAGATCCTGGTTAGGGCAGTACTTC.

This rearrangement joins TRBV2 to TRBJ1-6; 7 bases agree with TRBD1. The CDR3 totals 13 residues. Trimming removed 6 bases from V and 9 bases from J; junction bases left unmatched: 5. Germline CDR1 is SNHLY and CDR2 is FYNNEI. CDR3 bases: TGTGCCAGCAGGACAGGGATGGTTTCACCCCTCCACTTT. Translating it yields CASRTGMVSPLHF.

This chain links TRBV2 with TRBJ1-5, with D perhaps TRBD1 (6 bases). The germline V gene encodes CDR1 SNHLY and CDR2 FYNNEI. Trimming shortened V by 8 bases and J by 0 bases, and 17 bases separated the two germline ends. CDR3 length: 16 amino acids. The CDR3 DNA reads as TGTGCCAGCGCGCTACAGGGCCTCGGTAGCAATCAGCCCCAGCATTTT. Its translation: CASALQGLGSNQPQHF.

V is TRBV20-1 and J is TRBJ1-2; 7 nucleotides line up with TRBD1. There are 11 residues in the CDR3. V lost 6 bases to trimming and J lost 8 bases; unmatched junction nucleotides: 6. Germline CDR1 and CDR2: DFQATT and SNEGSKA (reference sequence). Here the CDR3 DNA reads TGCAGTGCCAGGGGGGGCCGGGGCTACACCTTC. It is translated as CSARGGRGYTF.

The CDR3 here is CASSITGQGVHEQYF. CDR3 bases: TGTGCCAGCAGTATAACCGGACAGGGGGTCCACGAGCAGTACTTC. This chain connects TRBV28 to TRBJ2-7; 10 nucleotides align to TRBD1. Germline CDR1 reads MDHEN; CDR2 reads SYDVKM. The V gene end was trimmed by 5 bases and the J gene end by 5 bases; junction bases not matched to a gene: 9. This CDR3 comprises 15 residues.

The DNA for the CDR3 is TGCGCCAGCAGCCATTTCTTCGTGGATGAGCAGTTCTTC. Its translation: CASSHFFVDEQFF. The chain links TRBV4-1 to TRBJ2-1; no reliable D call. V shed 3 bases and J shed 8 bases, with 11 bases lying between them. The CDR3 totals 13 residues. Germline-derived CDR1 and CDR2 are MGHRA and YSYEKL.